A selection of T cell receptor beta chains follows, all from one sample in a study of blood T cell repertoires in COVID-19. TCRdb keeps only in-frame clones here, not all; method: immunoSEQ multiplex PCR. Seen here are 200,000 to 250,000 clones, roughly four fifths observed once, and the top ten hold roughly 2.3%. The sample was peripheral blood. The receptors derive from a woman aged 60-75 years with acute or convalescent COVID-19. Each CDR3 is given with its conserved first and last residue. D genes are given only for firm matches. Size tells how often a clone was seen (once, few, many) or the class of an expanded clone, and some rows leave it out.

d_call | clone_size | j_call | v_call | cdr3_aa | cdr3_nt
TRBD2 | few | TRBJ2-1 | TRBV9 | CASSARRLAPWDEQFF | TGTGCCAGCAGCGCCCGGAGACTAGCCCCATGGGATGAGCAGTTCTTC
NA | NA | TRBJ2-1 | TRBV28 | CASLGGVKGYNEQFF | TGTGCCAGCCTAGGGGGGGTAAAGGGGTACAATGAGCAGTTCTTC
TRBD2 | NA | TRBJ2-5 | TRBV29-1 | CSVDSVLSGATYF | TGCAGCGTTGACTCAGTTTTAAGCGGGGCCACGTACTTC
TRBD2 | NA | TRBJ2-3 | TRBV5-1 | CASSFRTSGGGRQYF | TGCGCCAGCAGCTTTCGAACTAGCGGGGGCGGGAGGCAGTATTTT
NA | few | TRBJ1-6 | TRBV7-2 | CASSPTGRNSPLHF | TGTGCCAGCAGCCCAACAGGCAGGAATTCACCCCTCCACTTT
TRBD2 | NA | TRBJ2-3 | TRBV30 | CAYSAGARSSTDTQYF | TGTGCTTACTCAGCGGGGGCCCGATCTAGCACAGATACGCAGTATTTT
TRBD2 | NA | TRBJ2-1 | TRBV3-1/TRBV3-2 | CASSQVGGGSYNEQFF | TGTGCCAGCAGCCAAGTTGGCGGGGGCTCCTACAATGAGCAGTTCTTC
TRBD1 | NA | TRBJ1-1 | TRBV6-2/TRBV6-3 | CASSYVQGGSNTEAFF | TGTGCCAGCAGTTACGTACAGGGGGGGAGCAACACTGAAGCTTTCTTT
TRBD1 | NA | TRBJ1-4 | TRBV6-5 | CASSRIDRDEKLFF | TGTGCCAGCAGTCGAATAGACAGGGATGAAAAACTGTTTTTT
NA | NA | TRBJ2-3 | TRBV6-2/TRBV6-3 | CASSARGASLNTQYF | TGTGCCAGCAGCGCTCGGGGGGCCAGTCTCAATACGCAGTATTTT
TRBD1 | NA | TRBJ1-1 | TRBV4-3 | CASSQAGDRVTTEAFF | TGCGCCAGCAGCCAAGCCGGGGACAGGGTGACCACTGAAGCTTTCTTT
TRBD2 | NA | TRBJ2-3 | TRBV3-1/TRBV3-2 | CASSQQGGNTQYF | TGTGCCAGCAGCCAGCAGGGAGGGAATACGCAGTATTTT
TRBD1 | NA | TRBJ1-6 | TRBV19 | CASSQILSPGTGDSPLHF | TGTGCCAGTAGCCAGATACTAAGCCCCGGGACAGGGGATTCACCCCTCCACTTT
NA | NA | TRBJ2-7 | TRBV12-3/TRBV12-4 | CASSHDSSYEQYF | TGTGCCAGCAGCCACGATAGCTCCTACGAGCAGTACTTC
NA | NA | TRBJ1-2 | TRBV28 | CASSLGGSYGYTF | TGTGCCAGCAGTTTAGGGGGGTCCTATGGCTACACCTTC
TRBD1 | NA | TRBJ2-7 | TRBV7-2 | CASSPDDRGLYEQYF | TGTGCCAGCAGCCCAGACGACAGGGGGCTATACGAGCAGTACTTC
NA | NA | TRBJ2-7 | TRBV6-2/TRBV6-3 | CASSYHLTRPYEQYF | TGTGCCAGCAGTTACCACCTAACCAGGCCCTACGAGCAGTACTTC
NA | NA | TRBJ2-7 | TRBV5-1 | CASTLTPGHMSYEQYF | TGCGCCAGCACACTAACCCCGGGACATATGAGCTACGAGCAGTACTTC
NA | few | TRBJ1-6 | TRBV4-1 | CASSQDSERPLHF | TGCGCCAGCAGCCAAGATTCGGAGAGGCCCCTCCACTTT
NA | NA | TRBJ1-5 | TRBV30 | CAWSVSSSNQPQHF | TGTGCCTGGAGTGTATCCAGTAGCAATCAGCCCCAGCATTTT
NA | NA | TRBJ2-3 | TRBV6-1 | CASSELGGIFSTDTQYF | TGTGCCAGCAGTGAATTAGGGGGAATATTTAGCACAGATACGCAGTATTTT
NA | NA | TRBJ1-1 | TRBV10-3 | CAISEHGGTTEAFF | TGTGCCATCAGTGAGCACGGGGGGACCACTGAAGCTTTCTTT
NA | NA | TRBJ2-2 | TRBV12-3/TRBV12-4 | CASSSFGELFF | TGTGCCAGCAGTTCCTTCGGGGAGCTGTTTTTT
NA | NA | TRBJ1-1 | TRBV20-1 | CSASGQGAMGTEAFF | TGCAGTGCTAGTGGTCAGGGCGCAATGGGCACTGAAGCTTTCTTT
NA | NA | TRBJ1-1 | TRBV5-8 | CASSPGGNTEAFF | TGTGCCAGCAGCCCCGGCGGGAACACTGAAGCTTTCTTT
NA | NA | TRBJ1-5 | TRBV4-2 | CASSQGTTGRNQPQHF | TGTGCCAGCAGCCAAGGGACAACGGGGAGGAATCAGCCCCAGCATTTT
NA | NA | TRBJ1-3 | TRBV5-4 | CASSLNGRAPSGNTIYF | TGTGCCAGCAGCTTAAATGGCAGGGCCCCTTCTGGAAACACCATATATTTT
TRBD1 | NA | TRBJ1-3 | TRBV7-3 | CASSLPRDRGNTIYF | TGTGCCAGCAGCCTTCCCCGGGACAGGGGAAACACCATATATTTT
TRBD2 | NA | TRBJ2-5 | TRBV7-9 | CASLPLSGGAQETQYF | TGTGCCAGCCTCCCCCTTAGCGGGGGGGCCCAAGAGACCCAGTACTTC
NA | NA | TRBJ1-5 | TRBV4-1 | CASSQVGDQPQHF | TGCGCCAGCAGCCAAGTCGGGGATCAGCCCCAGCATTTT
TRBD1 | NA | TRBJ2-1 | TRBV27 | CASSTNPTGGEQFF | TGTGCCAGCAGTACAAACCCGACAGGGGGTGAGCAGTTCTTC
TRBD2 | NA | TRBJ2-1 | TRBV5-4 | CASSLPPYGGGATNEQFF | TGTGCCAGCAGCTTGCCGCCTTATGGCGGGGGGGCCACCAATGAGCAGTTCTTC
NA | NA | TRBJ2-3 | TRBV11-2 | CASSLQVLRDTQYF | TGTGCCAGCAGCTTACAGGTGCTAAGAGATACGCAGTATTTT
NA | NA | TRBJ1-6 | TRBV6-1 | CASSDPRRALHF | TGTGCCAGCAGTGATCCCCGGAGGGCCCTCCACTTT
NA | NA | TRBJ2-2 | TRBV12-3/TRBV12-4 | CASSFGAGELFF | NA
TRBD1 | NA | TRBJ1-1 | TRBV4-1 | CASSRGTDLGLNTEAFF | TGCGCCAGCAGCCGAGGGACAGACCTGGGGCTGAACACTGAAGCTTTCTTT
NA | NA | TRBJ1-2 | TRBV29-1 | CSVGAPLDGYTF | TGCAGCGTTGGGGCCCCGCTGGATGGCTACACCTTC
NA | NA | TRBJ2-2 | TRBV18 | CASSPPALNTGELFF | TGTGCCAGCTCACCACCGGCTCTTAACACCGGGGAGCTGTTTTTT
TRBD1 | NA | TRBJ2-2 | TRBV6-5 | CASSSPTGGLGELFF | TGTGCCAGCAGTAGCCCGACAGGGGGTCTCGGGGAGCTGTTTTTT
TRBD1 | NA | TRBJ2-7 | TRBV2 | CASSERQGLEQYF | TGTGCCAGCAGTGAAAGACAGGGTCTCGAGCAGTACTTC
TRBD1 | NA | TRBJ1-2 | TRBV9 | CASSPGQGNYGYTF | TGTGCCAGCAGCCCCGGACAGGGAAACTATGGCTACACCTTC